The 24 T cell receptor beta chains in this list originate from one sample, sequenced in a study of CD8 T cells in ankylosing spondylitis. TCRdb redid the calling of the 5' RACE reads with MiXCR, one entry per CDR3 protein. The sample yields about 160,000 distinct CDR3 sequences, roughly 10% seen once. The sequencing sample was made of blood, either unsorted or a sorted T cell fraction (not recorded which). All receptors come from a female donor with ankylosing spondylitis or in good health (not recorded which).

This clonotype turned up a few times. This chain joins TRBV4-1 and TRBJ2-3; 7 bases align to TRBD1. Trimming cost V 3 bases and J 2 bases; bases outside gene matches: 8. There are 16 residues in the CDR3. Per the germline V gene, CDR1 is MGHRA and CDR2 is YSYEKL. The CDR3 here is CASSHPRGLATDTQYF. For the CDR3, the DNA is TGCGCCAGCAGCCACCCGAGGGGGCTCGCCACAGATACGCAGTATTTT.

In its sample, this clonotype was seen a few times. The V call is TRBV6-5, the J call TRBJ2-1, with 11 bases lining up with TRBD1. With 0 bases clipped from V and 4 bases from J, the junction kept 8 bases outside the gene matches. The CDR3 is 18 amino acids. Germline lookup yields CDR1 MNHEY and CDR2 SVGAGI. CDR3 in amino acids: CASSYSSPDRGPYNEQFF. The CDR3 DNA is TGTGCCAGCAGTTACTCTTCGCCGGACAGGGGGCCTTACAATGAGCAGTTCTTC.

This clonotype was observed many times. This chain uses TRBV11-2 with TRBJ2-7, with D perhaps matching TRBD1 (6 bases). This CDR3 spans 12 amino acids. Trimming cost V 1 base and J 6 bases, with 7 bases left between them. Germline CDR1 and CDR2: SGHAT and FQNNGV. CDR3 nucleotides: TGTGCCAGCAGCTTAGGGGGGCGCGAGCAGTACTTC. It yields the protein CASSLGGREQYF. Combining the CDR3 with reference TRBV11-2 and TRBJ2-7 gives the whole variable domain EAGVAQSPRYKIIEKRQSVAFWCNPISGHATLYWYQQILGQGPKLLIQFQNNGVVDDSQLPKDRFSAERLKGVDSTLKIQPAKLEDSAVYLCASSLGGREQYFGPGTRLTVT.

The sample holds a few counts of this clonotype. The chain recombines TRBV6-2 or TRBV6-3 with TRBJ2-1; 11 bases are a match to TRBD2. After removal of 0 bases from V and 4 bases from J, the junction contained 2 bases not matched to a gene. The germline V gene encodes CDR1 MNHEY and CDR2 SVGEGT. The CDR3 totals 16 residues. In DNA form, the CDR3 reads TGTGCCAGCAGTTACTCCGGGACTAGCGGTTACAATGAGCAGTTCTTC. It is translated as CASSYSGTSGYNEQFF.

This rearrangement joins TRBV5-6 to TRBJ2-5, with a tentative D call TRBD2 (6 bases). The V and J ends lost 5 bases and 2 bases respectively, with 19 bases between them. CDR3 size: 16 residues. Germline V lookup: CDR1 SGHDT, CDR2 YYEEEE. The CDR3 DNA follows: TGTGCCAGCAGACTGGCAGGGACTGATGTGCAAGAGACCCAGTACTTC. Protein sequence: CASRLAGTDVQETQYF.

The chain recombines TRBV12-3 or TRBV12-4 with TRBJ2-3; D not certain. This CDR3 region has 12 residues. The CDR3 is CSTVPGTDTQYF. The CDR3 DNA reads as TGTAGCACCGTACCCGGCACAGATACGCAGTATTTT.

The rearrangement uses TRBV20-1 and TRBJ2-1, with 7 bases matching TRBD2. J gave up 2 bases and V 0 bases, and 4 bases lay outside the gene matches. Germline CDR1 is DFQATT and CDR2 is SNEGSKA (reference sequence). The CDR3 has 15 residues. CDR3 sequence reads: CSARDGGTTYNEQFF. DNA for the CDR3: TGCAGTGCTAGAGATGGCGGGACTACCTACAATGAGCAGTTCTTC.

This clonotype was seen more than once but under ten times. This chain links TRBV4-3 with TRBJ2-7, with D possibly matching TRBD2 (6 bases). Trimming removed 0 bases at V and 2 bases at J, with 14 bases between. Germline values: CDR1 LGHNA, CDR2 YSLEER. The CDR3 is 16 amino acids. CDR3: CASSQDRGGLTYEQYF. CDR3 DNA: TGCGCCAGCAGCCAAGATCGAGGAGGGCTGACCTACGAGCAGTACTTC.

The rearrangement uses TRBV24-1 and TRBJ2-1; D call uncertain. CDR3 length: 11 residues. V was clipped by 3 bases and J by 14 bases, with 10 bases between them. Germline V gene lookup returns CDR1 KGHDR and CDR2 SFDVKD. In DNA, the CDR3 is TGTGCCACCAGTGATGGTTTTCAGGAGTTCTTC. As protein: CATSDGFQEFF.

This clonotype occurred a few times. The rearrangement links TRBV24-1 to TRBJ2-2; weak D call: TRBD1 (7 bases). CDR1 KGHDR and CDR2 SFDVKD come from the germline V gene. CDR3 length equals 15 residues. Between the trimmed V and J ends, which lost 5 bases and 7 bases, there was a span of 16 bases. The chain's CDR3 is CATSAGGLTGGELFF. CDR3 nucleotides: TGTGCCACCAGTGCAGGGGGACTTACCGGCGGGGAGCTGTTTTTT.

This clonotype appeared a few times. CDR3 residues: CSVETGGNEQYF. CDR3 nucleotides: TGCAGCGTTGAGACCGGAGGGAACGAGCAGTACTTC. This chain links TRBV29-1 with TRBJ2-7; possibly TRBD2 for D (6 bases). Germline V gene lookup returns CDR1 SQVTM and CDR2 ANQGSEA. This CDR3 is built from 12 residues. The V end was cut by 3 bases, the J end by 5 bases, with 11 bases between.

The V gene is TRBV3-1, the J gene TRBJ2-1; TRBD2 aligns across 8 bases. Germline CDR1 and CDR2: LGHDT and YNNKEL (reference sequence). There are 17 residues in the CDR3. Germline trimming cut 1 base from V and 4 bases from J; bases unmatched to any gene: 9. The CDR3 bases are TGTGCCAGCAGCCAAGCGCCCTTCGGGGGGGGGTACAATGAGCAGTTCTTC. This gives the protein CASSQAPFGGGYNEQFF.

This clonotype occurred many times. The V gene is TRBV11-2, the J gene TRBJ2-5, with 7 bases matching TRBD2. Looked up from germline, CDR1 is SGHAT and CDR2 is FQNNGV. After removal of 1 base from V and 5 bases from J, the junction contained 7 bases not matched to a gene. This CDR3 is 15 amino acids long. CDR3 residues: CASSLGGRARETQYF. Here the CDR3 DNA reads TGTGCCAGCAGCTTAGGAGGGAGGGCCCGGGAGACCCAGTACTTC.

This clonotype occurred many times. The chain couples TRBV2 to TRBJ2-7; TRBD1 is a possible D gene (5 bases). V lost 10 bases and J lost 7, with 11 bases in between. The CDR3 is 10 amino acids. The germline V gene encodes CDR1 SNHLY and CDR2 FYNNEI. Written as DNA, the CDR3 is TGTGCCACCAGGGAAAGTGAGCAGTACTTC. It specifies CATRESEQYF.

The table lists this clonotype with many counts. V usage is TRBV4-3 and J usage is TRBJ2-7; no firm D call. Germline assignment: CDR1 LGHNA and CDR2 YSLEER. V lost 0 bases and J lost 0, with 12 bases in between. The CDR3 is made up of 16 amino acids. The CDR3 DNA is TGCGCCAGCAGCCAAGATCGGTACCGCGCCTCCTACGAGCAGTACTTC. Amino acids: CASSQDRYRASYEQYF.

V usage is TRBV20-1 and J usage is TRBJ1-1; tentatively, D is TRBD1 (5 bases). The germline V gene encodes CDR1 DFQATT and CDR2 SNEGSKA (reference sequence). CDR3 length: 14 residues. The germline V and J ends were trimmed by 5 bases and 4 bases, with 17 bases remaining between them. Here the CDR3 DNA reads TGCAGTGCTTACAACAGCGACAGTATCACTGAAGCTTTCTTT. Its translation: CSAYNSDSITEAFF.

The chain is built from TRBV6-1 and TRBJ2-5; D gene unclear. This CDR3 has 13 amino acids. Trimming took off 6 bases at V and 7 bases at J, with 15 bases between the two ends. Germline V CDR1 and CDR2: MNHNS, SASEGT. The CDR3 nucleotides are TGTGCCAGCAGCCAGACAACTGAAGGGACCCAGTACTTC. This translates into CASSQTTEGTQYF.

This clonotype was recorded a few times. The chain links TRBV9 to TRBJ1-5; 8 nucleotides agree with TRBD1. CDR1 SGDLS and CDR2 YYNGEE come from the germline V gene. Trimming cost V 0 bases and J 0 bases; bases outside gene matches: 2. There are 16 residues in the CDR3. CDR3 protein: CASSVGDRGSNQPQHF. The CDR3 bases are TGTGCCAGCAGCGTAGGCGACAGGGGTAGCAATCAGCCCCAGCATTTT.

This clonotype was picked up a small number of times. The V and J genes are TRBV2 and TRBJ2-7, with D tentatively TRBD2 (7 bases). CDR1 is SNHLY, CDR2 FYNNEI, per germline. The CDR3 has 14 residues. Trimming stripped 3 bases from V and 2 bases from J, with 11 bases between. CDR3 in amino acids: CASSDGGGPYEQYF. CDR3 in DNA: TGTGCCAGCAGTGACGGCGGGGGCCCCTACGAGCAGTACTTC.

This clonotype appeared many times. The CDR3 here is CASSLVSDGGYEQYF. In nucleotides, the CDR3 is TGTGCCAGCAGCTTAGTCTCAGACGGGGGCTACGAGCAGTACTTC. J is TRBJ2-7 and V is TRBV11-2; perhaps TRBD2 as D (6 bases). CDR3 length equals 15 residues. V was trimmed by 1 base and J by 3 bases, leaving 13 bases between them. Germline CDR1 is SGHAT and CDR2 is FQNNGV.

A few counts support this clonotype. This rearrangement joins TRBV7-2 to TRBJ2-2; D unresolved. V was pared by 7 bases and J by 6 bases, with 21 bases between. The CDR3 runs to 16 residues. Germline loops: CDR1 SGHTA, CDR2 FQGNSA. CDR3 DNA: TGTGCCAGCACCTACTACGGGCCTACCCTGGCCGGGGAGCTGTTTTTT. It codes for CASTYYGPTLAGELFF.

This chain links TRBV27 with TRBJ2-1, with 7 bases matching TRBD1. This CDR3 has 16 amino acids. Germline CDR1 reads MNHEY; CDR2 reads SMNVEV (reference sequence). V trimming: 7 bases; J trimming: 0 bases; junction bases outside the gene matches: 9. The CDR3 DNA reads TGTGCCAGCAATCGAAACAGGGGAGCCTCCTACAATGAGCAGTTCTTC. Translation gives CASNRNRGASYNEQFF.

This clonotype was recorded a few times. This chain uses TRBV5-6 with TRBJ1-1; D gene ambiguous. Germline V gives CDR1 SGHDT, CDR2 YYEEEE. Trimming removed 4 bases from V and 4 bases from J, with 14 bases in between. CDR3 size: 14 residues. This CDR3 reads CASSPQTEGTEAFF. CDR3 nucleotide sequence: TGTGCCAGCAGCCCCCAGACCGAGGGCACTGAAGCTTTCTTT.

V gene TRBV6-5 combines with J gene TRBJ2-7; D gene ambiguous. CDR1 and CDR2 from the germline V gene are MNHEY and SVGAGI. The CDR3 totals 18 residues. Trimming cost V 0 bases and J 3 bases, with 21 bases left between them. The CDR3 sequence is CASSYSNDVSSANYEQYF. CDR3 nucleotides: TGTGCCAGCAGTTACTCGAATGATGTATCATCGGCTAACTACGAGCAGTACTTC.